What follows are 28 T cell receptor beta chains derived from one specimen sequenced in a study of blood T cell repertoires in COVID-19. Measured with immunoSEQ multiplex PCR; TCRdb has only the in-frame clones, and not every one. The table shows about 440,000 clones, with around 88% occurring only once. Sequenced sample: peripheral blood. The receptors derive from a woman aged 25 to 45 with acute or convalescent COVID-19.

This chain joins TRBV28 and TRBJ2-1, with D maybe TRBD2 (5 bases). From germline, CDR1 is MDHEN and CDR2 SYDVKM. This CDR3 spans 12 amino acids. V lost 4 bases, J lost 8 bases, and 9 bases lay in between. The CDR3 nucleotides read TGTGCCAGCAGTTCGGGGTGGGATGAGCAGTTCTTC. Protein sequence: CASSSGWDEQFF.

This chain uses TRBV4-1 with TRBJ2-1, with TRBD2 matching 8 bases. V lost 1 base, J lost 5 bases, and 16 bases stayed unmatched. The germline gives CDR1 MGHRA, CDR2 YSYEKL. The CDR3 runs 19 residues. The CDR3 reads CASSQVDLIAGPINNEQFF. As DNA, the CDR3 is TGCGCCAGCAGCCAAGTCGATTTGATAGCGGGGCCAATCAACAATGAGCAGTTCTTC.

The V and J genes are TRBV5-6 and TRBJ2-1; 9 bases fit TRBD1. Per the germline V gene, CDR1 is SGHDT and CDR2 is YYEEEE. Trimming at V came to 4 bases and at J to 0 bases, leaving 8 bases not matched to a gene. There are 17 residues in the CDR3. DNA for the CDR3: TGTGCCAGCAGCACCGGGACAGGGAGTTACTCCTACAATGAGCAGTTCTTC. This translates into CASSTGTGSYSYNEQFF.

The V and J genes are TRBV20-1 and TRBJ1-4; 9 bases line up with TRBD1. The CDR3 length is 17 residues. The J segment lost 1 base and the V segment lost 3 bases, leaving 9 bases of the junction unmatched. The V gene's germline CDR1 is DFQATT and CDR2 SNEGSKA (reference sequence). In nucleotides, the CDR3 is TGCAGTGCTAGTTTTAGACAGGGGGTAGTAACTAATGAAAAACTGTTTTTT. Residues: CSASFRQGVVTNEKLFF.

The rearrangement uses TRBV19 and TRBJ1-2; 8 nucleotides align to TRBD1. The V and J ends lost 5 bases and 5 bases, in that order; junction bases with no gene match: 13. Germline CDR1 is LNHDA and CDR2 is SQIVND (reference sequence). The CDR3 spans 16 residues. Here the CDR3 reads CASSAATDRAIYGYTF. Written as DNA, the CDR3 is TGTGCCAGTAGTGCGGCCACGGACAGGGCAATATATGGCTACACCTTC.

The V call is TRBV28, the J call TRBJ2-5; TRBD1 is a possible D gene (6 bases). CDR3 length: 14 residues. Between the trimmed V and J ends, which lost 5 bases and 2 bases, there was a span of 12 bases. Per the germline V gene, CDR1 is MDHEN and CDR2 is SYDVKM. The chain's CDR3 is CASSPGHRQETQYF. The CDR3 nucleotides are TGTGCCAGCAGTCCGGGACACCGTCAAGAGACCCAGTACTTC.

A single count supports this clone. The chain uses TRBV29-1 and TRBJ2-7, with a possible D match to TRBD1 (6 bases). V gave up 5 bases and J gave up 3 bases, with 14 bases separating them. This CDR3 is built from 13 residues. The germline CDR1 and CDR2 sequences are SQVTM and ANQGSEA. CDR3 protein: CSVSGVVSYEQYF. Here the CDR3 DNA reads TGCAGCGTTTCAGGGGTAGTAAGCTACGAGCAGTACTTC.

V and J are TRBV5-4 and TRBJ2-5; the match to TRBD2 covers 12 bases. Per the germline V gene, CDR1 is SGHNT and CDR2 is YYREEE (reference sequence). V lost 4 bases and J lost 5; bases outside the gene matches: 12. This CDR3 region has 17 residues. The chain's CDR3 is CASSVLAGGPLEETQYF. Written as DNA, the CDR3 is TGTGCCAGCAGCGTCCTAGCGGGGGGGCCGTTAGAGGAGACCCAGTACTTC.

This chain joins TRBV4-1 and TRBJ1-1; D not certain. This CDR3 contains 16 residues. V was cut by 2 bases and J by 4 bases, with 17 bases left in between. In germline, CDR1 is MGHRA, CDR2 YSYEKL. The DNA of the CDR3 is TGCGCCAGCAGCCAAAATCCTCACATTACAGCCACTGAAGCTTTCTTT. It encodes CASSQNPHITATEAFF.

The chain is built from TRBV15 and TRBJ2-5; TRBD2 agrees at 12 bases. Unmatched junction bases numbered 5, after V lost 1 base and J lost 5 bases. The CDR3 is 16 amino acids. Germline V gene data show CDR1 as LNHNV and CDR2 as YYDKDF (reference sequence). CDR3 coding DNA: TGTGCCACCAGCAGAGCCACTAGCGGGGGGAGGGAGACCCAGTACTTC. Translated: CATSRATSGGRETQYF. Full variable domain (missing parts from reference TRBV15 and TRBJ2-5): DAMVIQNPRYQVTQFGKPVTLSCSQTLNHNVMYWYQQKSSQAPKLLFHYYDKDFNNEADTPDNFQSRRPNTSFCFLDIRSPGLGDTAMYLCATSRATSGGRETQYFGPGTRLLVL.

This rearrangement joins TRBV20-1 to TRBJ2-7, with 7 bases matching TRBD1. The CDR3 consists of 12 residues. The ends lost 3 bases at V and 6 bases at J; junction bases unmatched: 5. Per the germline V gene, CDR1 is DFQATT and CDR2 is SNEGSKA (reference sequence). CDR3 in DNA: TGCAGTGCTAGTAGTCACAGGGGCGAGCAGTACTTC. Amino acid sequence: CSASSHRGEQYF.

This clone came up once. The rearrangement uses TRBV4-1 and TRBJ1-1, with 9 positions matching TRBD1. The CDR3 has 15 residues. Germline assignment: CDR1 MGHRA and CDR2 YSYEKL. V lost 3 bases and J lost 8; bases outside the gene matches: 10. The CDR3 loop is CASSHLIRDREEAFF. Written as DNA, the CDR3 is TGCGCCAGCAGCCATCTCATCCGGGACAGGGAAGAAGCTTTCTTT.

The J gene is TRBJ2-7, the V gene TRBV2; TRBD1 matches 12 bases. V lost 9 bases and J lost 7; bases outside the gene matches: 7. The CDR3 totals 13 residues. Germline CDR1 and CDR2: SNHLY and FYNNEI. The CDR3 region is CASQGQGAEEQYF. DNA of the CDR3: TGTGCCAGTCAGGGACAGGGGGCGGAGGAGCAGTACTTC.

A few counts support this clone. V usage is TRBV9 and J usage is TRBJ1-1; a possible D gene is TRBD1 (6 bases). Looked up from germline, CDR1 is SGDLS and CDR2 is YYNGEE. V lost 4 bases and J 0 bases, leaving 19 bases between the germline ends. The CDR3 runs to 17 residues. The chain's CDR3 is CASSSQVGRGMNTEAFF. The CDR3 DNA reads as TGTGCCAGCAGCTCCCAAGTGGGGAGGGGGATGAACACTGAAGCTTTCTTT.

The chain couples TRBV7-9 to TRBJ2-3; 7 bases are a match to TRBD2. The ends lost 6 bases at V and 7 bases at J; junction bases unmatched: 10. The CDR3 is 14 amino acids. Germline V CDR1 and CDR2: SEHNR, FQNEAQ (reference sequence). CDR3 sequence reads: CASRAPGLGNTQYF. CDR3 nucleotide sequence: TGTGCCAGCAGAGCCCCTGGACTAGGAAATACGCAGTATTTT.

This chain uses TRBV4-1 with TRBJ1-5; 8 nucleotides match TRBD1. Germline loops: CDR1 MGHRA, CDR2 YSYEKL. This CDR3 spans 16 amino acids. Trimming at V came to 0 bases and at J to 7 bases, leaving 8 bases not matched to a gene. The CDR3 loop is CASSQDGQGARQPQHF. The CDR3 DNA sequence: TGCGCCAGCAGCCAAGATGGGCAGGGGGCCCGGCAGCCCCAGCATTTT.

The CDR3 here is CASSFTGGEQYF. The CDR3 DNA is TGCGCCAGCAGCTTTACAGGGGGCGAGCAGTACTTC. The chain is built from TRBV5-1 and TRBJ2-7; the match to TRBD1 covers 8 bases. The ends lost 2 bases at V and 6 bases at J; junction bases unmatched: 1. CDR3 length: 12 amino acids. Per the germline V gene, CDR1 is SGHRS and CDR2 is YFSETQ.

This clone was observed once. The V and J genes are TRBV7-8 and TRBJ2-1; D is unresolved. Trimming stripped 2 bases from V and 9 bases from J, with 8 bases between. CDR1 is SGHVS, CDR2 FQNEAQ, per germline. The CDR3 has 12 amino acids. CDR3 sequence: CASSLSLGEQFF. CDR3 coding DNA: TGTGCCAGCAGCTTATCACTTGGTGAGCAGTTCTTC. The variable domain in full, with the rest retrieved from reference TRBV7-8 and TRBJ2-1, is GAGVSQSPRYKVAKRGQDVALRCDPISGHVSLFWYQQALGQGPEFLTYFQNEAQLDKSGLPSDRFFAERPEGSVSTLKIQRTQQEDSAVYLCASSLSLGEQFFGPGTRLTVL.

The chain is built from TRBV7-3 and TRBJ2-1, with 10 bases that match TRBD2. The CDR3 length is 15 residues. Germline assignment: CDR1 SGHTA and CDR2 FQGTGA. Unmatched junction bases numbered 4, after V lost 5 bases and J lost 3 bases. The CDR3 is CASSISGGLYNEQFF. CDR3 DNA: TGTGCCAGCAGCATTAGCGGGGGGCTCTACAATGAGCAGTTCTTC. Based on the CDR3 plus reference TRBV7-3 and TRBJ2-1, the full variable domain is GAGVSQTPSNKVTEKGKYVELRCDPISGHTALYWYRQSLGQGPEFLIYFQGTGAADDSGLPNDRFFAVRPEGSVSTLKIQRTERGDSAVYLCASSISGGLYNEQFFGPGTRLTVL.

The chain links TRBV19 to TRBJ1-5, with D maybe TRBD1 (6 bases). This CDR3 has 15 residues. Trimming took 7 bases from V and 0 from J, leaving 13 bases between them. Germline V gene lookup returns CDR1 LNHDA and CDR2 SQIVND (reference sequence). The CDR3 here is CASTKGTFSNQPQHF. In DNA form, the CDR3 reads TGTGCCAGTACCAAGGGGACATTTAGCAATCAGCCCCAGCATTTT.

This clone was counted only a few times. Here the CDR3 reads CASSMYQGSRTEAFF. In DNA, the CDR3 is TGTGCCAGTAGTATGTATCAGGGATCGAGGACTGAAGCTTTCTTT. The gene calls are TRBV19 and TRBJ1-1, with D perhaps TRBD1 (5 bases). The CDR3 runs 15 residues. The V end was cut by 3 bases, the J end by 5 bases, with 16 bases between. CDR1 and CDR2 (germline): LNHDA, SQIVND (reference sequence).

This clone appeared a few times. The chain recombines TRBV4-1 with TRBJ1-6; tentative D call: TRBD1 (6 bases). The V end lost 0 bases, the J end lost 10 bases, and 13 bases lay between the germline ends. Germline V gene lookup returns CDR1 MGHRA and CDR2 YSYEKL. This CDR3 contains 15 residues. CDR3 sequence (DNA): TGCGCCAGCAGCCAAGAAGGGGGTGGTGGGTCACCCCTCCACTTT. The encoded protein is CASSQEGGGGSPLHF.

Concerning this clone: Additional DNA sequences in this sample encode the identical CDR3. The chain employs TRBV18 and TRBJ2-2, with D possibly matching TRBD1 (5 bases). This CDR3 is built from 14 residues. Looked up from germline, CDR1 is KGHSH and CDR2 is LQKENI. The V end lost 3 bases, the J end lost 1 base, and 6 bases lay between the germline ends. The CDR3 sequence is CASSPGQNTGELFF. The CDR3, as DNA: TGTGCCAGCTCACCCGGACAGAACACCGGGGAGCTGTTTTTT.

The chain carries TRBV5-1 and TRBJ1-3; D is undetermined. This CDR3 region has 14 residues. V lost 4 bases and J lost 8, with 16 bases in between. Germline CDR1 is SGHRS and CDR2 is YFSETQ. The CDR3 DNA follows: TGCGCCAGCAGCGATAACCTTAGCGGGGACACCATATATTTT. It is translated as CASSDNLSGDTIYF. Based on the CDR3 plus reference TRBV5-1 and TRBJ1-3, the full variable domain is KAGVTQTPRYLIKTRGQQVTLSCSPISGHRSVSWYQQTPGQGLQFLFEYFSETQRNKGNFPGRFSGRQFSNSRSEMNVSTLELGDSALYLCASSDNLSGDTIYFGEGSWLTVV.

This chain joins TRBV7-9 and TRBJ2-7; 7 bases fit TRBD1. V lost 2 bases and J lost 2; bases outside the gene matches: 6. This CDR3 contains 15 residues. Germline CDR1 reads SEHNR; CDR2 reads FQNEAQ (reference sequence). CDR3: CASSLYPQGTYEQYF. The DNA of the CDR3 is TGTGCCAGCAGCTTATACCCACAGGGGACCTACGAGCAGTACTTC.

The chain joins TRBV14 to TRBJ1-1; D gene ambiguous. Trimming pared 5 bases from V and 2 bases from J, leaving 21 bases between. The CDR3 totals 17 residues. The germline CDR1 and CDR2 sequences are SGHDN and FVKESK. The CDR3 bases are TGTGCCAGCAGCGAAGGTCCAGGAAGCAACAGAAACACTGAAGCTTTCTTT. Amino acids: CASSEGPGSNRNTEAFF.

The CDR3: CASSEYWIAGSEGYTF. Written as DNA, the CDR3 is TGTGCCAGCAGTGAATACTGGATCGCAGGGTCCGAAGGCTACACCTTC. The chain joins TRBV25-1 to TRBJ1-2, with D possibly being TRBD1 (5 bases). Germline V gene lookup returns CDR1 MGHDK and CDR2 SYGVNS. The CDR3 runs to 16 residues. Trimming shortened V by 0 bases and J by 8 bases, and 19 bases separated the two germline ends.

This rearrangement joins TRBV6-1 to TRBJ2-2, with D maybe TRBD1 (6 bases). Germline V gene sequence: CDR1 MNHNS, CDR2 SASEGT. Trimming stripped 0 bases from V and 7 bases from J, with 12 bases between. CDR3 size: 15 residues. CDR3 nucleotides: TGTGCCAGCAGTGAAGCGCCCAGGGGCATCGGGGAGCTGTTTTTT. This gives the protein CASSEAPRGIGELFF.